The clone carrying this T cell receptor (beta chain) was observed a single time. Antigen specificity is unknown. This record comes from a study of post-analysis software for immune sequencing data. Overall study findings and caveats: Controls had lower frequencies than patients of about 5 TRBV segments, which included TRBV5-6, TRBV5-1 and TRBV20-1.

TCR beta libraries were prepared from cDNA with unique molecular identifiers. TCRdb redid the calling of the PCR reads with MiXCR, one entry per CDR3 protein. Found here are hundreds of thousands of distinct CDR3 sequences, less than 45% of them singletons; the top ten hold around 10%. The junction had 5 bases not matched to a gene; V was cut back by 6 bases and J by 2 bases. This CDR3 comprises 14 residues. Germline values: CDR1 MNHNS, CDR2 SASEGT. Specimen: blood. The sequence was collected from a girl aged 5-17 years with multiple sclerosis. The V gene is TRBV6-1, the J gene TRBJ2-3, with 7 bases lining up with TRBD1. The CDR3 DNA is TGTGCCAGCAGATGGACAGGATTCACAGATACGCAGTATTTT. Amino acid sequence: CASRWTGFTDTQYF.